This T cell receptor (beta chain) was documented in a study of cytomegalovirus exposure and HLA in healthy donors. Amplification used 60 Vbeta primers and 13 Jbeta primers. Here immunoSEQ multiplex PCR was the method, and the copy in TCRdb shows in-frame clones only, minus some. The sample records 95,000 to 150,000 clones, roughly 80% being singletons. The V end was cut by 6 bases, the J end by 2 bases, with 17 bases between. This CDR3 is built from 16 residues. Per germline, CDR1 ENHRY and CDR2 SYGVKD. This chain joins TRBV10-3 and TRBJ1-3, with D possibly being TRBD1 (5 bases). This receptor was identified in a woman in her thirties or forties in good health and CMV-seronegative. Sequences were obtained from PBMCs. This CDR3 reads CAISKTDSNAGNTIYF. DNA for the CDR3: TGTGCCATCAGCAAGACCGACAGCAATGCTGGAAACACCATATATTTT.